This is a list of T cell receptor beta chains from one sample in a study of monozygotic twins with inflammatory bowel disease. TCRdb re-called the 5' RACE reads; one entry per CDR3 protein, DNA not given. Its listing shows about 350,000 distinct CDR3 sequences. Sequences were obtained from blood. Receptor source: a human donor with ulcerative colitis or Crohn's disease, or a healthy co-twin of an affected twin (not recorded which). Each CDR3 is given with its conserved first and last residue.

j_call cdr3_length v_call cdr3_aa
TRBJ1-2 13 TRBV7-2 CASTKGQSYGYTF
TRBJ2-7 14 TRBV5-1 CASSFPGGDYEQYF
TRBJ2-5 15 TRBV7-2 CASSGLRAPGRTQYF
TRBJ2-5 17 TRBV27 CASKVRDRGAPKETQYF
TRBJ2-2 17 TRBV10-2 CASRNPTGTGNTGELFF
TRBJ2-7 17 TRBV5-4 CASSLSYRGLTYYEQYF
TRBJ2-3 18 TRBV28 CASSLYSGERGDTDTQYF
TRBJ2-7 13 TRBV5-1 CASSSKQGMEQYF
TRBJ2-4 15 TRBV4-1 CASSQGGKSGNIQYF
TRBJ2-3 13 TRBV20-1 CSGVLADTDTQYF
TRBJ2-2 18 TRBV7-8 CASSLGTADLTNTGELFF
TRBJ1-6 16 TRBV5-1 CASSSQEAQNNSPLHF
TRBJ2-2 13 TRBV12-3/TRBV12-4 CASSPRDTGELFF
TRBJ1-6 21 TRBV27 CASSLYSPVTSGQGYNSPLHF
TRBJ2-7 16 TRBV5-1 CASSLAGGRTNYEQYF
TRBJ2-3 13 TRBV5-1 CASDGGAGDTQYF
TRBJ2-7 15 TRBV20-1 CSARDVPGGVYEQYF
TRBJ1-1 13 TRBV20-1 CSARDRALVFAFF
TRBJ2-7 16 TRBV20-1 CGARDRLAGGPYEQYF
TRBJ1-4 16 TRBV27 CASTERGTGVWEKLFF
TRBJ2-3 15 TRBV4-1 CASSQRGQGLDTQYF
TRBJ2-1 14 TRBV20-1 CSASSTGGYNEQFF
TRBJ2-3 13 TRBV6-5 CASSWQSTDTQYF
TRBJ2-5 15 TRBV11-2 CASSFFASGKETQYF
TRBJ1-2 14 TRBV7-3 CASNAGQVSSGYTF
TRBJ2-6 16 TRBV7-2 CASSLSGGAGANVLTF
TRBJ1-5 15 TRBV5-1 CASSLTGRSNQPQHF
TRBJ1-2 16 TRBV7-8 CASSLAPQGGHYGYTF
TRBJ2-2 16 TRBV7-8 CASSVNRGENTGELFF
TRBJ1-1 12 TRBV20-1 CSASRTNTEAFF
TRBJ2-2 15 TRBV7-2 CASSFPGAFSGELFF
TRBJ2-1 12 TRBV29-1 CSVERVRNEQFF
TRBJ2-1 14 TRBV28 CASSLYAANNEQFF
TRBJ2-7 12 TRBV21-1 CASSKGDYEQYF
TRBJ2-4 14 TRBV6-6 CASNFGGLGNIQYF
TRBJ1-1 13 TRBV19 CASQTERATEAFF
TRBJ2-7 18 TRBV7-2 CASSLAGSGASRRYEQYF
TRBJ2-7 15 TRBV5-6 CASSLGGRINYEQYF
TRBJ2-3 16 TRBV7-2 CASSLPGLAKTDTQYF
TRBJ1-5 18 TRBV6-2/TRBV6-3 CASSHPGRRLYSNQPQHF
TRBJ2-1 16 TRBV7-8 CASSSYWDKLAIEQFF
TRBJ2-7 15 TRBV5-1 CASSLDLTGPYEQYF
TRBJ1-2 13 TRBV5-1 CASSITGTEGYTF
TRBJ2-1 22 TRBV28 CASSYPGLWTSGRVSSYNEQFF
TRBJ2-1 12 TRBV29-1 CSIKRGPNEQFF
TRBJ2-5 16 TRBV28 CASSTSRLAVQETQYF
TRBJ1-5 13 TRBV20-1 CSVKTDFSQPQHF
TRBJ2-7 17 TRBV5-1 CASSLYDPWREGDEQYF
TRBJ2-2 16 TRBV7-8 CASSLEASGNTGELFF
TRBJ2-1 14 TRBV27 CASSLNRNYNEQFF
TRBJ1-1 14 TRBV5-6 CASSFGVVNTEAFF
TRBJ2-7 14 TRBV10-3 CAISGGPPLNEQYF